This T cell receptor (beta chain) was retrieved from a study of shared clonotypes between healthy human individuals. Repertoires were generated with immunoSEQ multiplex PCR, while TCRdb's copy carries only in-frame clones and drops some. The sample has around 720,000 clones, 60% to 75% seen once. This CDR3 has 17 amino acids. Per the germline V gene, CDR1 is SGHDN and CDR2 is FVKESK. V dropped 0 bases and J dropped 9 bases, with 21 bases sitting between them. This clonotype was sampled from a young woman in good health. The V gene is TRBV14, the J gene TRBJ2-1; D gene unclear. The sequenced sample consisted of memory CD4+ T cells sorted from blood. Subset denoted: CD45RA-negative fraction. CDR3 DNA: TGTGCCAGCAGCCAAGAAAGAAGGATCGGATGGACGGGTGAGCAGTTCTTC. It translates to CASSQERRIGWTGEQFF. The full variable domain, its missing parts supplied by reference TRBV14 and TRBJ2-1, is EAGVTQFPSHSVIEKGQTVTLRCDPISGHDNLYWYRRVMGKEIKFLLHFVKESKQDESGMPNNRFLAERTGGTYSTLKVQPAELEDSGVYFCASSQERRIGWTGEQFFGPGTRLTVL.